The 27 T cell receptor beta chains listed next were all sequenced from one sample in a study of cytomegalovirus exposure and HLA in healthy donors. PCR primers comprised 60 Vbeta and 13 Jbeta primers. Assay: immunoSEQ multiplex PCR; the TCRdb copy retains only in-frame clones and omits some. The table has 150,000 to 200,000 clones, 70% to 85% seen once; the top ten hold around 3.6%. The material sequenced was PBMCs. The source is a man aged 40-49 years in good health and CMV-seropositive.

This clone has a single count. The rearrangement links TRBV7-9 to TRBJ1-2; 8 bases align to TRBD1. Trimming at V came to 5 bases and at J to 6 bases, leaving 5 bases not matched to a gene. The CDR3 spans 13 residues. Germline V CDR1 and CDR2: SEHNR, FQNEAQ (reference sequence). CDR3 in DNA: TGTGCCAGCAGCCCCACGACAGGGGATGGCTACACCTTC. Its protein is CASSPTTGDGYTF.

The gene calls are TRBV10-3 and TRBJ1-2; TRBD1 agrees at 8 bases. V lost 2 bases and J lost 4; bases outside the gene matches: 3. Germline CDR1 ENHRY, CDR2 SYGVKD. This CDR3 region has 14 residues. CDR3 nucleotides: TGTGCCATCAGTGAGGGGACAGGCTTCTATGGCTACACCTTC. It codes for CAISEGTGFYGYTF.

The V and J genes are TRBV29-1 and TRBJ2-1; 8 positions agree with TRBD1. The CDR3 is made up of 13 amino acids. The germline V gene encodes CDR1 SQVTM and CDR2 ANQGSEA. The V segment lost 5 bases and the J segment 2 bases; nucleotides outside the gene matches: 2. The CDR3 loop is CSVRQGPYNEQFF. In DNA form, the CDR3 reads TGCAGCGTTAGACAGGGGCCCTACAATGAGCAGTTCTTC.

The chain has TRBV29-1 and TRBJ1-1, with D possibly matching TRBD1 (6 bases). Trimming cost V 2 bases and J 4 bases, with 14 bases left between them. Looked up from germline, CDR1 is SQVTM and CDR2 is ANQGSEA. The CDR3 totals 14 residues. The DNA of the CDR3 is TGCAGCGTTGAACGGGGGGCGGAGGGCACTGAAGCTTTCTTT. Encoded protein: CSVERGAEGTEAFF. The full variable domain, completed using reference TRBV29-1 and TRBJ1-1, is SAVISQKPSRDICQRGTSLTIQCQVDSQVTMMFWYRQQPGQSLTLIATANQGSEATYESGFVIDKFPISRPNLTFSTLTVSNMSPEDSSIYLCSVERGAEGTEAFFGQGTRLTVV.

The chain is built from TRBV12-5 and TRBJ1-1; 8 positions agree with TRBD1. Germline values: CDR1 LGHNT, CDR2 FRNRAP. CDR3 size: 13 residues. V lost 7 bases and J lost 4; bases outside the gene matches: 5. CDR3 sequence (DNA): TGTGCTAGTGCCAGACAGGGGTCCACTGAAGCTTTCTTT. This gives the protein CASARQGSTEAFF. The full variable domain, completed using reference TRBV12-5 and TRBJ1-1, is DARVTQTPRHKVTEMGQEVTMRCQPILGHNTVFWYRQTMMQGLELLAYFRNRAPLDDSGMPKDRFSAEMPDATLATLKIQPSEPRDSAVYFCASARQGSTEAFFGQGTRLTVV.

This chain connects TRBV30 to TRBJ2-1, with 7 bases fitting TRBD2. The CDR3 covers 16 residues. CDR1 is GTSNPN, CDR2 SVGIG, per germline (reference sequence). With V trimmed by 0 bases and J by 3 bases, 8 bases remained unmatched. CDR3 DNA sequence: TGTGCCTGGAGTGTCCGGCGGGGGAGCAACTACAATGAGCAGTTCTTC. Protein: CAWSVRRGSNYNEQFF.

The chain recombines TRBV30 with TRBJ2-3; D might be TRBD1 (5 bases). The CDR3 covers 13 residues. V dropped 2 bases and J dropped 0 bases, with 6 bases sitting between them. CDR1 GTSNPN and CDR2 SVGIG come from the germline V gene (reference sequence). CDR3 coding DNA: TGTGCCTGGAGTAGGGGAAGCACAGATACGCAGTATTTT. Protein sequence: CAWSRGSTDTQYF.

The chain carries TRBV27 and TRBJ2-1; tentative D call: TRBD2 (6 bases). CDR3 length: 14 residues. V dropped 8 bases and J dropped 1 base, with 12 bases sitting between them. Germline CDR1 and CDR2: MNHEY and SMNVEV (reference sequence). The CDR3 protein is CASAGGVSYNEQFF. The DNA of the CDR3 is TGTGCCAGCGCCGGGGGTGTTTCCTACAATGAGCAGTTCTTC.

The rearrangement uses TRBV6-1 and TRBJ2-7; D is unclear. Germline loops: CDR1 MNHNS, CDR2 SASEGT. CDR3 size: 11 residues. V was clipped by 7 bases and J by 3 bases, with 7 bases between them. CDR3 sequence (DNA): TGTGCCAGCAAGGCGGTCTACGAGCAGTACTTC. This translates into CASKAVYEQYF.

V usage is TRBV7-6 and J usage is TRBJ2-7, with TRBD1 as a possible D gene (6 bases). Trimming removed 5 bases at V and 3 bases at J, with 11 bases between. The CDR3 loop spans 13 amino acids. Per the germline V gene, CDR1 is SGHVS and CDR2 is FNYEAQ. The CDR3 nucleotides are TGTGCCAGCAGCCCCGGGACACACTACGAGCAGTACTTC. Translated, it gives CASSPGTHYEQYF.

This chain joins TRBV5-1 and TRBJ1-1; D is uncertain. V was trimmed by 2 bases and J by 1 base, leaving 6 bases between them. CDR3 length: 13 amino acids. Germline V gene lookup returns CDR1 SGHRS and CDR2 YFSETQ. CDR3 nucleotide sequence: TGCGCCAGCAGCTTTATGGCGAACACTGAAGCTTTCTTT. Amino acid sequence: CASSFMANTEAFF.

This clone came up once. Other DNA sequences in the sample encode the same CDR3. CDR3 sequence (DNA): TGTGCCAGCAGCGTAGGGCCAAATGAAAAACTGTTTTTT. Translated: CASSVGPNEKLFF. The chain couples TRBV9 to TRBJ1-4; no clear D. The germline CDR1 and CDR2 sequences are SGDLS and YYNGEE. The CDR3 length is 13 residues. V was pared by 0 bases and J by 5 bases, with 5 bases between.

The chain links TRBV4-2 to TRBJ2-3; D perhaps matches TRBD1 (6 bases). The germline gives CDR1 LGHNA, CDR2 YNFKEQ. The CDR3 covers 16 residues. V shed 0 bases and J shed 4 bases, with 14 bases lying between them. As DNA, the CDR3 is TGTGCCAGCAGCCAAGACCTCACAGGGCCAGCAGATACGCAGTATTTT. Its translation: CASSQDLTGPADTQYF.

This chain connects TRBV5-4 to TRBJ2-1; 7 bases match TRBD1. This CDR3 has 13 residues. Germline-derived CDR1 and CDR2 are SGHNT and YYREEE (reference sequence). Trimming removed 4 bases from V and 5 bases from J; junction bases left unmatched: 3. CDR3 sequence reads: CASSPGQNNEQFF. The CDR3 DNA is TGTGCCAGCAGCCCGGGACAGAACAATGAGCAGTTCTTC.

J is TRBJ1-5 and V is TRBV9, with D maybe TRBD1 (5 bases). Trimming removed 2 bases at V and 6 bases at J, with 12 bases between. In germline, CDR1 is SGDLS, CDR2 YYNGEE. The CDR3 length is 14 residues. The CDR3, as DNA: TGTGCCAGCAGCGTCTTAGGGGTGGGTCAGCCCCAGCATTTT. It is translated as CASSVLGVGQPQHF.

The chain is built from TRBV23-1 and TRBJ2-5; 11 bases are shared with TRBD2. TRBV23-1 is treated as an ORF (open reading frame) with a function not yet certain. The ends lost 8 bases at V and 7 bases at J; junction bases unmatched: 9. CDR3 size: 14 residues. Here the CDR3 DNA reads TGCGCCAGCCCCTCTAGCGGGGGGATCGGGACCCAGTACTTC. Encoded protein: CASPSSGGIGTQYF.

The chain combines TRBV2 with TRBJ2-5; 10 bases align to TRBD1. The CDR3 totals 14 residues. Per germline, CDR1 SNHLY and CDR2 FYNNEI. V was pared by 6 bases and J by 5 bases, with 6 bases of the junction left unmatched. The CDR3 loop reads CASRATGGFETQYF. The CDR3 DNA reads as TGTGCCAGCAGAGCGACAGGGGGCTTTGAGACCCAGTACTTC.

The chain combines TRBV19 with TRBJ1-1, with 10 bases that match TRBD1. This CDR3 contains 16 residues. The V gene end was trimmed by 6 bases and the J gene end by 2 bases; junction bases not matched to a gene: 9. Germline V gene data show CDR1 as LNHDA and CDR2 as SQIVND (reference sequence). CDR3 amino acids: CASRRQGAGGNTEAFF. The CDR3 DNA reads as TGTGCCAGTAGAAGACAGGGGGCCGGGGGAAACACTGAAGCTTTCTTT. The whole variable domain, remainder taken from reference TRBV19 and TRBJ1-1, is DGGITQSPKYLFRKEGQNVTLSCEQNLNHDAMYWYRQDPGQGLRLIYYSQIVNDFQKGDIAEGYSVSREKKESFPLTVTSAQKNPTAFYLCASRRQGAGGNTEAFFGQGTRLTVV.

The chain combines TRBV5-1 with TRBJ2-7; the match to TRBD2 covers 11 bases. Trimming took 4 bases from V and 0 from J; bases not matched to a gene: 9. Germline assignment: CDR1 SGHRS and CDR2 YFSETQ. This CDR3 has 17 residues. CDR3 region: CASSPGLAAFPSYEQYF. The CDR3 DNA reads TGCGCCAGCAGCCCGGGACTAGCGGCCTTTCCCTCCTACGAGCAGTACTTC.

This clone has just a few counts. This rearrangement joins TRBV15 to TRBJ1-3; D not certain. Trimming removed 1 base at V and 0 bases at J, with 16 bases between. CDR3 length: 18 amino acids. Germline V lookup: CDR1 LNHNV, CDR2 YYDKDF (reference sequence). The CDR3: CATSRVRGPRFSGNTIYF. The DNA for the CDR3 is TGTGCCACCAGCAGAGTACGAGGGCCCCGTTTCTCTGGAAACACCATATATTTT.

This clone was counted between two and nine times. The rearrangement joins TRBV28 to TRBJ1-1; maybe TRBD1 (6 bases). CDR1 is MDHEN, CDR2 SYDVKM, per germline. This CDR3 region has 13 residues. Trimming took 7 bases from V and 7 from J, leaving 16 bases between them. Here the CDR3 reads CASTLGGRGEAFF. The DNA of the CDR3 is TGTGCCAGCACTCTAGGGGGGAGGGGTGAAGCTTTCTTT.

The CDR3: CASRTPLGGWNSPLHF. For the CDR3, the DNA is TGTGCCAGCAGAACACCATTGGGGGGTTGGAATTCACCCCTCCACTTT. The chain combines TRBV27 with TRBJ1-6, with D perhaps matching TRBD1 (5 bases). Trimming shortened V by 6 bases and J by 7 bases, and 19 bases separated the two germline ends. This CDR3 has 16 residues. Germline-derived CDR1 and CDR2 are MNHEY and SMNVEV (reference sequence).

The V and J genes are TRBV6-6 and TRBJ2-7; D is undetermined. From germline, CDR1 is MNHNY and CDR2 SVGAGI (reference sequence). The CDR3 is made up of 12 amino acids. The V end lost 2 bases, the J end lost 2 bases, and 4 bases lay between the germline ends. Here the CDR3 DNA reads TGTGCCAGCAGTTACCCAGCCTACGAGCAGTACTTC. Translated, it gives CASSYPAYEQYF.

This chain connects TRBV6-1 to TRBJ2-7; D may be TRBD1 (6 bases). The CDR3 has 14 residues. The V and J ends lost 5 bases and 2 bases respectively, with 13 bases between them. Per germline, CDR1 MNHNS and CDR2 SASEGT. The CDR3 here is CASSKRRTAYEQYF. CDR3 nucleotide sequence: TGTGCCAGCAGTAAAAGGAGGACAGCCTACGAGCAGTACTTC.

The chain carries TRBV6-4 and TRBJ2-3, with 9 bases lining up with TRBD2. V dropped 0 bases and J dropped 6; count of bases not matched to a gene: 7. The germline V gene has CDR1 MRHNA and CDR2 SNTAGT. The CDR3 runs 16 residues. In DNA form, the CDR3 reads TGTGCCAGCAGTGACTCTAGCGGGAGCCCCGGGGATACGCAGTATTTT. Translating gives CASSDSSGSPGDTQYF.

This rearrangement joins TRBV4-2 to TRBJ2-2; 7 positions match TRBD2. The CDR3 totals 16 residues. J lost 1 base, V lost 0 bases, and 2 bases had no gene match. In germline, CDR1 is LGHNA, CDR2 YNFKEQ. The CDR3 coding sequence is TGTGCCAGCAGCCAAGATCCTAGCGGGAACACCGGGGAGCTGTTTTTT. Its translation: CASSQDPSGNTGELFF.

This chain uses TRBV5-1 with TRBJ1-5; 8 bases match TRBD1. CDR1 and CDR2 from the germline V gene are SGHRS and YFSETQ. The CDR3 sequence is 15 residues long. Losses at the gene ends were 4 bases for V and 2 bases for J; bases not matched to a gene: 5. CDR3 sequence (DNA): TGCGCCAGCAGCATAGGGACAGGTGGCAATCAGCCCCAGCATTTT. The encoded protein is CASSIGTGGNQPQHF.